This T cell receptor beta chain was sequenced in a study of T cells in Graves' hyperthyroidism and ophthalmopathy. V lost 5 bases and J lost 5, with 21 bases in between. This CDR3 has 16 amino acids. Lactation, pregnancy, other autoimmune disease or uncontrolled infection led to exclusion of patients. This clonotype was seen only a few times. Amplified TCR beta CDR3 regions derived from RNA transcripts. A first-round RT-PCR of the TCR CDR3 used the HTBI primer set. TCRdb reprocessed the multiplex PCR reads with MiXCR, giving one entry per CDR3 protein. The table shows about 520,000 distinct CDR3 sequences, with around a quarter occurring only once.

This receptor was obtained from a woman aged 25 to 39 with Graves' ophthalmopathy. This rearrangement joins TRBV12-3 or TRBV12-4 to TRBJ2-5; the D call may be TRBD1 or TRBD2 (5 bases each). Material for sequencing was blood. CDR3 sequence: CASSRRTVGEFETQYF. In DNA, the CDR3 is TGTGCCAGCAGTCGACGAACGGTAGGGGAGTTTGAGACCCAGTACTTC.